These 25 T cell receptor beta chains share one sample of origin, sequenced in a study of blood T cell repertoires in COVID-19. Data came from immunoSEQ multiplex PCR; TCRdb stores just in-frame clones and leaves some out. The sample includes 150,000 to 200,000 clones, roughly 73% of them seen just once. Sequencing used peripheral blood. Receptor source: a woman older than 75 with active or convalescent COVID-19.

The sample holds one count of this clone. DNA for the CDR3: TGTGCCAGCAGCCTAACAGGGAATGGGTACACTGAAGCTTTCTTT. Translating gives CASSLTGNGYTEAFF. The genes are TRBV28 and TRBJ1-1, with a tentative D call TRBD1 (6 bases). This CDR3 comprises 15 residues. CDR1 is MDHEN, CDR2 SYDVKM, per germline. The V gene lost 6 bases and the J gene lost 3 bases, with 17 bases spanning the gap.

The gene calls are TRBV9 and TRBJ2-3; 11 positions match TRBD2. Germline assignment: CDR1 SGDLS and CDR2 YYNGEE. V shed 3 bases and J 1 base; nucleotides not matched to a gene: 1. The CDR3 has 15 amino acids. This CDR3 is CASSELAGGTDTQYF. The CDR3 region has the DNA TGTGCCAGCAGCGAACTAGCGGGGGGCACAGATACGCAGTATTTT.

The chain joins TRBV3-1 (or the pseudogene TRBV3-2) to TRBJ1-5, with 7 nucleotides matching TRBD1. V shed 1 base and J 6 bases; nucleotides not matched to a gene: 9. Germline V gene sequence: CDR1 LGHDT, CDR2 YNNKEL (reference sequence). This CDR3 has 16 amino acids. The CDR3 bases are TGTGCCAGCAGCCAAGCTCGAAAGGGGGCATCTCAGCCCCAGCATTTT. It encodes CASSQARKGASQPQHF.

The gene calls are TRBV15 and TRBJ1-2; 12 bases fit TRBD1. This CDR3 region has 21 residues. Losses at the gene ends were 0 bases for V and 3 bases for J; bases not matched to a gene: 17. In germline, CDR1 is LNHNV, CDR2 YYDKDF (reference sequence). The CDR3 is CATSRDVSSRDRGQGHYGYTF. The CDR3 bases are TGTGCCACCAGCAGAGACGTATCTTCCCGGGACAGGGGGCAGGGGCACTATGGCTACACCTTC.

V is TRBV2 and J is TRBJ2-6, with unresolved D. CDR3 length: 18 residues. Deletions cut 5 bases from V and 4 bases from J, with 21 bases between. CDR1 and CDR2 (germline): SNHLY, FYNNEI. DNA of the CDR3: TGTGCCAGCAGTCACAGTCTGACGCGCCCAGCAGGGGCCAACGTCCTGACTTTC. Its translation: CASSHSLTRPAGANVLTF.

V gene TRBV7-6 combines with J gene TRBJ2-3; TRBD1 is a possible D gene (7 bases). The CDR3 contains 15 residues. Germline CDR1 and CDR2: SGHVS and FNYEAQ. V was cut by 1 base and J by 3 bases, with 11 bases left in between. The CDR3 coding sequence is TGTGCCAGCAGCTTAGAGGCAGGGGGGACAGATACGCAGTATTTT. This translates into CASSLEAGGTDTQYF.

In the case of this clone: Other DNA sequences of this sample code for an identical CDR3. The chain joins TRBV18 to TRBJ2-2; the match to TRBD2 covers 8 bases. The V segment lost 0 bases and the J segment 1 base; nucleotides outside the gene matches: 1. CDR1 and CDR2 (germline): KGHSH, LQKENI. This CDR3 has 16 residues. CDR3 nucleotide sequence: TGTGCCAGCTCACCACCTGCGGGGGGGAACACCGGGGAGCTGTTTTTT. Translating gives CASSPPAGGNTGELFF.

The rearrangement links TRBV2 to TRBJ1-4; maybe TRBD1 (5 bases). The CDR3 is 18 residues long. Germline lookup yields CDR1 SNHLY and CDR2 FYNNEI. Between the trimmed V and J ends, which lost 7 bases and 0 bases, there was a span of 21 bases. As DNA, the CDR3 is TGTGCCAGCAACGGGGGAAAGGGAACAATTGCAACTAATGAAAAACTGTTTTTT. It codes for CASNGGKGTIATNEKLFF.

This clone was found a few times. CDR3 coding DNA: TGTGCCAGTAGTATAGGGGTACTAGCGGGATACGAGCAGTACTTC. Amino acid sequence: CASSIGVLAGYEQYF. The J gene is TRBJ2-7, the V gene TRBV19; 10 bases align to TRBD2. The J segment lost 4 bases and the V segment lost 1 base, leaving 4 bases of the junction unmatched. This CDR3 has 15 amino acids. From germline, CDR1 is LNHDA and CDR2 SQIVND (reference sequence).

The rearrangement uses TRBV5-1 and TRBJ2-7; the match to TRBD1 covers 9 bases. CDR3 length: 14 amino acids. With 5 bases clipped from V and 4 bases from J, the junction kept 7 bases outside the gene matches. The germline V gene encodes CDR1 SGHRS and CDR2 YFSETQ. The CDR3 DNA sequence: TGCGCCAGCAGGACCGGGACAGGGTTATACGAGCAGTACTTC. Its protein product is CASRTGTGLYEQYF.

V and J are TRBV12-3 or TRBV12-4 and TRBJ1-2; D ambiguous. The V end lost 4 bases, the J end lost 6 bases, and 6 bases lay between the germline ends. CDR3 length: 11 residues. DNA for the CDR3: TGTGCCAGCAGTTCGGGTGATGGCTACACCTTC. This encodes CASSSGDGYTF.

Concerning this clone: One base away lies a much larger clone, so this may be a sequencing read error. The chain joins TRBV5-6 to TRBJ2-3; 9 positions match TRBD1. The germline V gene encodes CDR1 SGHDT and CDR2 YYEEEE. CDR3 length: 15 amino acids. Trimming removed 3 bases from V and 2 bases from J; junction bases left unmatched: 4. DNA of the CDR3: TGTGCCAGCAGCTGGAGGACAGGGGACACAGATACGCAGTATTTT. Its protein product is CASSWRTGDTDTQYF.

The rearrangement uses TRBV12-2 and TRBJ1-5; TRBD1 reflects the table's D call only, with no check against the DNA. TRBV12-2 is described as a pseudogene. The CDR3 has 16 residues. The CDR3 spells CASRLAQKQGTQPQHF. The DNA for the CDR3 is TGTGCAAGTCGCTTAGCCCAAAAACAGGGGACTCAGCCCCAGCATTTT.

The chain carries TRBV4-1 and TRBJ2-1; D remains unclear. The CDR3 runs to 13 residues. V was trimmed by 0 bases and J by 3 bases, leaving 3 bases between them. CDR1 is MGHRA and CDR2 is YSYEKL in the germline V gene. The CDR3 reads CASSQEYYNEQFF. The CDR3, as DNA: TGCGCCAGCAGCCAAGAGTACTACAATGAGCAGTTCTTC.

V gene TRBV5-8 combines with J gene TRBJ2-2; perhaps TRBD1 as D (6 bases). CDR3 length: 18 amino acids. The germline CDR1 and CDR2 sequences are SGHTS and YDEGEE. Trimming pared 0 bases from V and 4 bases from J, leaving 19 bases between. The CDR3 here is CASSLEITLTGTTGELFF. In nucleotides, the CDR3 is TGTGCCAGCAGCTTGGAGATAACCCTAACAGGGACCACCGGGGAGCTGTTTTTT.

This clone was recorded at least ten times. Other DNA sequences in this sample translate to the same CDR3. V usage is TRBV10-3 and J usage is TRBJ2-7; 9 nucleotides agree with TRBD1. The CDR3 loop spans 14 amino acids. The V and J ends lost 4 bases and 6 bases, in that order; junction bases with no gene match: 7. Per germline, CDR1 ENHRY and CDR2 SYGVKD. The CDR3 protein is CAISGGQGPLEQYF. The CDR3 DNA is TGTGCCATCAGTGGGGGACAGGGTCCCCTCGAGCAGTACTTC.

The chain is built from TRBV19 and TRBJ2-3, with 9 bases that match TRBD2. CDR1 and CDR2 from the germline V gene are LNHDA and SQIVND (reference sequence). Unmatched junction bases numbered 10, after V lost 6 bases and J lost 6 bases. The CDR3 length is 15 residues. CDR3 region: CASSFGGGAGDTQYF. CDR3 DNA: TGTGCCAGTAGCTTTGGCGGGGGGGCCGGCGATACGCAGTATTTT.

This clone was seen a few times. The chain has TRBV6-5 and TRBJ2-2; TRBD1 agrees at 7 bases. CDR1 is MNHEY and CDR2 is SVGAGI in the germline V gene. The CDR3 totals 16 residues. J gave up 4 bases and V 0 bases, and 5 bases lay outside the gene matches. DNA for the CDR3: TGTGCCAGCAGTTACTCGCCGACAGGGTCCACCGGGGAGCTGTTTTTT. Protein product: CASSYSPTGSTGELFF.

This clone was recorded a few times. J is TRBJ1-5 and V is TRBV4-3; 7 bases fit TRBD1. This CDR3 comprises 15 residues. V shed 4 bases, J shed 4 bases, and the junction held 7 bases outside the gene matches. The germline CDR1 and CDR2 sequences are LGHNA and YSLEER. The DNA of the CDR3 is TGCGCCAGCAGCCTCACCAGGGACAGTAATCAGCCCCAGCATTTT. This translates into CASSLTRDSNQPQHF.

The chain employs TRBV5-1 and TRBJ2-1; the D is unclear. The germline CDR1 and CDR2 sequences are SGHRS and YFSETQ. Trimming took 1 base from V and 5 from J, leaving 7 bases between them. The CDR3 has 13 residues. CDR3 residues: CASSLFPDNEQFF. The CDR3 nucleotides read TGCGCCAGCAGCTTGTTTCCGGACAATGAGCAGTTCTTC.

This sequence joins TRBV5-1 and TRBJ2-7; D perhaps matches TRBD2 (7 bases). Trimming cost V 6 bases and J 4 bases, with 17 bases left between them. CDR1 SGHRS and CDR2 YFSETQ come from the germline V gene. This CDR3 is built from 14 residues. The DNA of the CDR3 is TGCGCCAGCACTTTTCCGGGGGGCCCTTACGAGCAGTACTTC. It encodes CASTFPGGPYEQYF.

J is TRBJ2-5 and V is TRBV4-1; 12 positions agree with TRBD2. V shed 2 bases and J 1 base; nucleotides not matched to a gene: 5. The CDR3 extends over 17 amino acids. Per the germline V gene, CDR1 is MGHRA and CDR2 is YSYEKL. CDR3 sequence reads: CASSQNLAGGTQETQYF. Written as DNA, the CDR3 is TGCGCCAGCAGCCAAAACCTAGCGGGGGGGACCCAAGAGACCCAGTACTTC.

The chain is built from TRBV5-6 and TRBJ2-3; D remains unclear. This CDR3 is built from 10 residues. Germline V CDR1 and CDR2: SGHDT, YYEEEE. V was pared by 7 bases and J by 4 bases, with 4 bases between. CDR3 region: CASGADTQYF. Written as DNA, the CDR3 is TGTGCCAGCGGAGCAGATACGCAGTATTTT.

V gene TRBV10-3 combines with J gene TRBJ1-4; D remains unclear. CDR3 length equals 13 residues. Trimming took 2 bases from V and 6 from J, leaving 7 bases between them. The germline gives CDR1 ENHRY, CDR2 SYGVKD. This CDR3 is CAISEGRDEKLFF. The DNA for the CDR3 is TGTGCCATCAGTGAGGGGAGGGATGAAAAACTGTTTTTT.

The gene calls are TRBV28 and TRBJ1-5; 9 bases fit TRBD1. The trim removed 6 bases at V and 5 bases at J, leaving 8 bases unmatched. The CDR3 totals 15 residues. Germline CDR1 and CDR2: MDHEN and SYDVKM. Here the CDR3 reads CASRDRDRVHQPQHF. The DNA of the CDR3 is TGTGCCAGCAGAGATCGGGACAGGGTCCATCAGCCCCAGCATTTT.